The table lists the clone carrying this TCR beta chain with many counts. CDR3 length: 15 amino acids. The V gene's germline CDR1 is MNHEY and CDR2 SMNVEV (reference sequence). V was cut by 4 bases and J by 4 bases, with 16 bases left in between. These data belong to a study of regulatory T cells in long-lasting Graves disease. Whole-study context: Graves' patients diagnosed newly had used antithyroid drugs under 3 months.

iRepertoire HTBI primers and Arm-PCR of CDR3 regions built TCR beta libraries. One entry per CDR3 protein, called by TCRdb with MiXCR from the multiplex PCR reads. The sample lists hundreds of thousands of distinct CDR3 sequences, about 13% seen once, with 8% to 10% in the top ten. Regarding time point: newly diagnosed GD, antithyroid drugs for less than 3 months. Scientists built the TCR library using RNA that was extracted from PBMCs. A further study also used this sample, focusing on T cells in Graves' hyperthyroidism and ophthalmopathy. That work contributes: No ophthalmopathy progression within 18 months constituted stable Graves' hyperthyroidism. A model of 13 V-J features distinguished ophthalmopathy from stable hyperthyroidism. Progression to ophthalmopathy was predicted a median of approximately 6.4 months early.

This specimen consisted of peripheral blood mononuclear cells (PBMCs), obtained at new diagnosis, from a patient treated with antithyroid drugs. V gene TRBV27 combines with J gene TRBJ1-2; a weak D match, TRBD1 (5 bases). The receptor comes from a man under 40 with Graves disease. The CDR3 sequence is CASSWNSGRGYGYTF. The CDR3 DNA sequence: TGTGCCAGCAGTTGGAACTCAGGGAGGGGCTATGGCTACACCTTC.